These T cell receptor beta chains were read from a single sample in a study of T cell responses to AZD1222 COVID-19 vaccine. Sequencing used immunoSEQ multiplex PCR; TCRdb keeps in-frame clones, though not all of them. This sample has some 80,000 clones, with 70% to 90% found just once. The specimen was peripheral blood, collected 28 days after the second dose of the MenACWY control vaccine. The receptor source for this set is an adult who received the MenACWY meningococcal vaccine as a control. CDR3s include the opening cysteine and the closing phenylalanine or tryptophan. D genes are given only for firm matches. Expanded clones are given a class, and other clones once, few, many or no size at all.

D | J | size | V | DNA | CDR3
TRBD1 | TRBJ1-5 | NA | TRBV6-6 | TGTGCCAGCACCCAGAGGGGGCCGCTAAATCAGCCCCAGCATTTT | CASTQRGPLNQPQHF
NA | TRBJ2-5 | NA | TRBV7-9 | TGTGCCAGCAGCTTAGCACGGGGGCAGGAGACCCAGTACTTC | CASSLARGQETQYF
NA | TRBJ1-1 | NA | TRBV14 | TGTGCCAGCAGCCGGGTGAACACTGAAGCTTTCTTT | CASSRVNTEAFF
NA | TRBJ1-2 | NA | TRBV6-5 | TGTGCCAGCAGCCAGGGGAGAGACTATGGCTACACCTTC | CASSQGRDYGYTF
NA | TRBJ1-4 | once | TRBV14 | TGTGCCAGCAGCCACAGGGGCGACGAAACTAATGAAAAACTGTTTTTT | CASSHRGDETNEKLFF
NA | TRBJ1-1 | NA | TRBV6-5 | TGTGCCAGCACTTCCCCCGGACCCCTGAACACTGAAGCTTTCTTT | CASTSPGPLNTEAFF
TRBD1 | TRBJ2-5 | NA | TRBV6-5 | TGTGCCAGCAGCCGAATAGGGGACAGTCAAGAGACCCAGTACTTC | CASSRIGDSQETQYF
NA | TRBJ1-2 | NA | TRBV5-6 | TGTGCCAGCAGTACGCGGGCAGGCTTCGGCTACACCTTC | CASSTRAGFGYTF
TRBD1 | TRBJ1-5 | NA | TRBV18 | TGTGCCAGCTCACCACGCCAGGGGGCGAAGGGTCAGCCCCAGCATTTT | CASSPRQGAKGQPQHF
NA | TRBJ1-2 | NA | TRBV12-3/TRBV12-4 | TGTGCCAGCAGCCCCAGATCAAGCTACACCTTC | CASSPRSSYTF
NA | TRBJ2-5 | NA | TRBV19 | TGTGCCAGTAGTATAGTATGGGGCCGGGAGACCCAGTACTTC | CASSIVWGRETQYF
NA | TRBJ1-1 | once | TRBV7-3 | TGTGCCAGCAGCTTAACAGGGGTAGGGACGAACACTGAAGCTTTCTTT | CASSLTGVGTNTEAFF
NA | TRBJ1-6 | once | TRBV9 | TGTGCCAGCTCGGGGCTCAGAAATTCACCCCTCCACTTT | CASSGLRNSPLHF
NA | TRBJ2-3 | NA | TRBV3-1/TRBV3-2 | TGTGCCAGCAGCCCAGCTAGGGGGGGCACAGATACGCAGTATTTT | CASSPARGGTDTQYF
NA | TRBJ1-4 | NA | TRBV6-5 | TGTGCCAGCAGTTCGGGGCTTGGGACTAATGAAAAACTGTTTTTT | CASSSGLGTNEKLFF
NA | TRBJ2-5 | NA | TRBV30 | TGTGCCTGGAGTGTGACGGCGAATCGGCAGACCCAGTACTTC | CAWSVTANRQTQYF
NA | TRBJ2-7 | NA | TRBV7-9 | TGTGCCAGCAGCTTAGGAGTCTTCTCCTACGAGCAGTACTTC | CASSLGVFSYEQYF
NA | TRBJ1-1 | NA | TRBV3-1/TRBV3-2 | TGTGCCAGCAGCCAAGGAGGGTCGGCCACTGAAGCTTTCTTT | CASSQGGSATEAFF
NA | TRBJ2-3 | NA | TRBV7-6 | TGTGCCAGCAGCTTCGGGTTTTCAGATACGCAGTATTTT | CASSFGFSDTQYF
NA | TRBJ1-1 | NA | TRBV6-5 | TGTGCCAGCAAGGGGAGAAATGAAGCTTTCTTT | CASKGRNEAFF
NA | TRBJ2-7 | NA | TRBV10-1 | TGCGCCAGCAGCCCGCCCCGCAGAGAGCAGTACTTC | CASSPPRREQYF
TRBD2 | TRBJ2-3 | NA | TRBV28 | TGTGCCAGCAGTCTGGAGCGGGGGACCACAGATACGCAGTATTTT | CASSLERGTTDTQYF
TRBD1 | TRBJ1-5 | NA | TRBV30 | TGTGCCTGGAGGATCACAGGGGGCAATGGCAATCAGCCCCAGCATTTT | CAWRITGGNGNQPQHF
TRBD2 | TRBJ2-1 | NA | TRBV5-4 | TGTGCCAGCAGCTTGTCTAGCGGGGGGCCTAACAATGAGCAGTTCTTC | CASSLSSGGPNNEQFF
NA | TRBJ1-5 | NA | TRBV7-9 | TGTGCCAGCAGCCCACAGGGTGGCGGCAATCAGCCCCAGCATTTT | CASSPQGGGNQPQHF
NA | TRBJ2-3 | NA | TRBV4-1 | TGCGCCAGCAGCCCTCGGGCGGGGTCTAGCACAGATACGCAGTATTTT | CASSPRAGSSTDTQYF
TRBD1 | TRBJ2-3 | NA | TRBV15 | TGTGCCACCAGGACCGGGACAGGGGGTACAGATACGCAGTATTTT | CATRTGTGGTDTQYF
TRBD1 | TRBJ1-6 | NA | TRBV9 | TGTGCCAGCAGCGCGGGACAGACCTATAATTCACCCCTCCACTTT | CASSAGQTYNSPLHF
NA | TRBJ2-7 | NA | TRBV7-2 | TGTGCCAGCAGCTTCGGACAGTCCGAGCAGTACTTC | CASSFGQSEQYF
NA | TRBJ1-6 | NA | TRBV28 | TGTGCCAGCAGCAACGTACAGGAGTTTGCCCTCCACTTT | CASSNVQEFALHF
NA | TRBJ2-7 | NA | TRBV10-3 | TGTGCCATCAGGGATGGTAAGAACGAGCAGTACTTC | CAIRDGKNEQYF
NA | TRBJ1-5 | NA | TRBV7-3 | TGTGCCAGCAGCCTTACAGAGAATCAGCCCCAGCATTTT | CASSLTENQPQHF
NA | TRBJ2-7 | once | TRBV5-1 | TGCGCCAGCAGCTTGAGTCGCTACGAGCAGTACTTC | CASSLSRYEQYF
TRBD1 | TRBJ1-2 | few | TRBV29-1 | TGCAGCGTTGAAGCCTCGCGGACAGGGGACTATGGCTACACCTTC | CSVEASRTGDYGYTF
NA | TRBJ1-2 | NA | TRBV28 | TGTGCCAGCAGTTTATCATTGACCGGGGTGGGTGGCTACACCTTC | CASSLSLTGVGGYTF
NA | TRBJ1-1 | NA | TRBV2 | TGTGCCAGCAGTGCCGCTCCCCTGAACACTGAAGCTTTCTTT | CASSAAPLNTEAFF
NA | TRBJ1-4 | NA | TRBV28 | TGTGCCAGCAGATACCGGGCCTCCGGAAGTTTATTTTTT | CASRYRASGSLFF
NA | TRBJ2-7 | once | TRBV18 | TGTGCCAGCTCACACAGGGCCGGCGAGCAGTACTTC | CASSHRAGEQYF
TRBD2 | TRBJ2-1 | NA | TRBV6-5 | TGTGCCAGCAGTAGACTAGCGGTTAACAATGAGCAGTTCTTC | CASSRLAVNNEQFF
NA | TRBJ1-2 | NA | TRBV12-3/TRBV12-4 | TGTGCCAGCAGTTTAGCTACGTACGGCTACACCTTC | CASSLATYGYTF
NA | TRBJ2-7 | NA | TRBV25-1 | TGTGCCAGCAGTGAATCGGGCAGGGTAGGCGAGCAGTACTTC | CASSESGRVGEQYF
NA | TRBJ2-7 | NA | TRBV9 | TGTGCCAGCAGCAGCAGACGGACACTCACGGGGTCCTACGAGCAGTACTTC | CASSSRRTLTGSYEQYF
TRBD1 | TRBJ1-1 | NA | TRBV7-9 | TGTGCCAGCAGCTCTGCAGGGGGTAGAGGCACTGAAGCTTTCTTT | CASSSAGGRGTEAFF
NA | TRBJ1-2 | NA | TRBV9 | TGTGCCAGCAGCGTAGTGACCGGGGCGGGCGACTATGGCTACACCTTC | CASSVVTGAGDYGYTF
TRBD1 | TRBJ2-1 | NA | TRBV6-2/TRBV6-3 | TGTGCCAGCAGTTACCCTCTGGGACAGGGCGGGGAGCAGTTCTTC | CASSYPLGQGGEQFF
NA | TRBJ1-2 | NA | TRBV7-2 | TGTGCCAGCACCCCCCTGAGGGACTATGGCTACACCTTC | CASTPLRDYGYTF
TRBD1 | TRBJ1-1 | NA | TRBV4-1 | TGCGCCAGCAGCCCCTTTGGACAGGCGAACACTGAAGCTTTCTTT | CASSPFGQANTEAFF
NA | TRBJ2-3 | NA | TRBV5-1 | TGCGCCAGCAGCTTGGCTCCAACGGATACGCAGTATTTT | CASSLAPTDTQYF
NA | TRBJ1-4 | NA | TRBV19 | TGTGCCAGTAGTATCCCCGGCAGGGGAGGTGAAAAACTGTTTTTT | CASSIPGRGGEKLFF
NA | TRBJ2-7 | NA | TRBV5-1 | TGCGCCAGCAGCTTGAGTCAGGGCGTGGGAGAGCAGTACTTC | CASSLSQGVGEQYF
NA | TRBJ2-7 | once | TRBV6-6 | TGTGCCAGCACCCAGAGAGAGCCCCCCTACGAGCAGTACTTC | CASTQREPPYEQYF
TRBD2 | TRBJ2-3 | NA | TRBV6-5 | TGTGCCAGCAGCCTCGGACTAGCGGGGGTAAATACGCAGTATTTT | CASSLGLAGVNTQYF
NA | TRBJ2-2 | NA | TRBV5-1 | TGCGCCAGCAGCTTTAATACGAACACCGGGGAGCTGTTTTTT | CASSFNTNTGELFF
TRBD1 | TRBJ1-5 | NA | TRBV7-8 | TGTGCCAGCAGTCCTCGGACAGGGAATTATCAGCCCCAGCATTTT | CASSPRTGNYQPQHF